Listed here is a single TCR beta chain. Its antigen remains unknown. The CDR3 has 14 residues. Trimming removed 6 bases from V and 7 bases from J, with 15 bases in between. Germline loops: CDR1 SNHLY, CDR2 FYNNEI. These data belong to a study of cytomegalovirus exposure and HLA in healthy donors. PCR used 60 Vbeta primers and 13 Jbeta primers. The repertoire was sequenced with immunoSEQ multiplex PCR; TCRdb's copy has only in-frame clones and lacks some. The table lists some 130,000 clones, roughly 70% of them singletons. Regarding the study as a whole: Segments of the TCR beta V type were, in most cases, productive about 87% or about 30% of the time in an earlier analysis.

The origin of this receptor is a human donor in good health. Material: PBMCs. The chain joins TRBV2 to TRBJ1-4, with TRBD1 as a possible D gene (6 bases). For the CDR3, the DNA is TGTGCCAGCAGGGGGTTAAGGGGGGGTGAAAAACTGTTTTTT. It encodes CASRGLRGGEKLFF. Combining the CDR3 with reference TRBV2 and TRBJ1-4 gives the whole variable domain EPEVTQTPSHQVTQMGQEVILRCVPISNHLYFYWYRQILGQKVEFLVSFYNNEISEKSEIFDDQFSVERPDGSNFTLKIRSTKLEDSAMYFCASRGLRGGEKLFFGSGTQLSVL.